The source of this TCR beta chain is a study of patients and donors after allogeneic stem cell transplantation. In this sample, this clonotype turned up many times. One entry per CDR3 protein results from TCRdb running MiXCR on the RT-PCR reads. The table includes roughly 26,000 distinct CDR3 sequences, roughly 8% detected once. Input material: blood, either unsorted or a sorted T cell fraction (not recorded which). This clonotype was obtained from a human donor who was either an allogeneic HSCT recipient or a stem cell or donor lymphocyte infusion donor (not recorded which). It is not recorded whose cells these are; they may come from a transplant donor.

The CDR3 nucleotides are TGTGCCAGCAAAGAGGACAGGCTCGGAAACACCGGGGAGCTGTTTTTT. Translating it yields CASKEDRLGNTGELFF. J is TRBJ2-2 and V is TRBV2, with 7 bases identical to TRBD1. Trimming at V came to 7 bases and at J to 2 bases, leaving 10 bases not matched to a gene. Germline V gives CDR1 SNHLY, CDR2 FYNNEI. The CDR3 runs 16 residues.